Reported below is one TCR beta chain. Its antigen is not known. The donors were healthy bone marrow donors. Nominal health characterized the donors when sampled, though unrecorded immune exposures were likely. Use of 60 Vbeta and 13 Jbeta primers characterized the PCR. TCRdb keeps only in-frame clones here, not all; method: immunoSEQ multiplex PCR. Of approximately 200,000 clones listed, around 80% were seen once; the top ten hold 0.22%. This sample is part of a study of cytomegalovirus exposure and HLA in healthy donors. Study-wide findings and caveats: Reported results showed that the classifier diagnosed cytomegalovirus status with high specificity and sensitivity.

The V gene lost 2 bases and the J gene lost 4 bases, with 14 bases spanning the gap. The CDR3 has 15 amino acids. Looked up from germline, CDR1 is SGHAT and CDR2 is FQDESV (reference sequence). The rearrangement links TRBV11-1 to TRBJ1-1; tentative D call: TRBD1 (5 bases). The sample taken for sequencing was PBMCs. The TCR comes from a girl aged 2-10 years in good health and CMV-seronegative. CDR3 residues: CASSLFKGVFTEAFF. As DNA, the CDR3 is TGTGCCAGCAGCTTATTTAAAGGGGTGTTCACTGAAGCTTTCTTT.